This T cell receptor (beta chain) was profiled in a study of technical replicates of blood from several donors. In its sample, this clone was seen once. Profiled with immunoSEQ multiplex PCR; TCRdb holds only in-frame clones, not every one. The table shows approximately 79,000 clones, with 95% to 98% occurring only once. The CDR3 length is 15 residues. Losses at the gene ends were 5 bases for V and 3 bases for J; bases not matched to a gene: 8. Looked up from germline, CDR1 is MGHRA and CDR2 is YSYEKL. Source material: T cells isolated from PBMCs. The source of this sequence is a human donor in good health. This chain joins TRBV4-1 and TRBJ2-7, with TRBD1 matching 9 bases. The CDR3 DNA sequence: TGCGCCAGCAGCTATCCGGGACAGGGATTCTACGAGCAGTACTTC. It codes for CASSYPGQGFYEQYF.